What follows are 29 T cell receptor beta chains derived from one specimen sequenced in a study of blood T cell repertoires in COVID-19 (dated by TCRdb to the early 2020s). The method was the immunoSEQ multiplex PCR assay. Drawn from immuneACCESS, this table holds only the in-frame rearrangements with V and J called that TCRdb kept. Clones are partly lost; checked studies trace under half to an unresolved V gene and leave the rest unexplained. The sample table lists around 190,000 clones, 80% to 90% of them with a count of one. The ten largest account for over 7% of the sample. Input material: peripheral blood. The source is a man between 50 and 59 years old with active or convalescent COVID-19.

The CDR3 DNA reads as TGTGCCAGCTCAAACAGACAAGAACCGAGCAATCAGCCCCAGCATTTT. Its protein product is CASSNRQEPSNQPQHF. The chain is built from TRBV18 and TRBJ1-5, with D unresolved. This CDR3 is 16 amino acids long. Germline-derived CDR1 and CDR2 are KGHSH and LQKENI. V lost 5 bases and J 1 base, leaving 15 bases between the germline ends.

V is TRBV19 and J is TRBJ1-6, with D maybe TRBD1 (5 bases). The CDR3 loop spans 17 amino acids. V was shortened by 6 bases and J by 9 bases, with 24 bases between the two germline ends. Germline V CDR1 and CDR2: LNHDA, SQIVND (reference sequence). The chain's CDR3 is CASRPLDMGGLVSPLHF. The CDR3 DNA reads TGTGCCAGTAGGCCCTTGGACATGGGGGGACTCGTTTCACCCCTCCACTTT.

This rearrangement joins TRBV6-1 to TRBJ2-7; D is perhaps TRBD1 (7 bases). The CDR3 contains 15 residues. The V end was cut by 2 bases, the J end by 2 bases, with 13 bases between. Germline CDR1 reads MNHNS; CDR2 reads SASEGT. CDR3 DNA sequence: TGTGCCAGCAGTGAATCGACAGGGACTCCCTACGAGCAGTACTTC. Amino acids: CASSESTGTPYEQYF.

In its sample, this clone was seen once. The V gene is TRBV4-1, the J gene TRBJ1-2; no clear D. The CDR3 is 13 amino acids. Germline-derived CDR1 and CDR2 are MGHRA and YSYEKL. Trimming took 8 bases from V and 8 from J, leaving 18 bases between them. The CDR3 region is CASGETGQQGYTF. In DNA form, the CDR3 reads TGCGCCAGCGGCGAGACTGGCCAGCAGGGCTACACCTTC.

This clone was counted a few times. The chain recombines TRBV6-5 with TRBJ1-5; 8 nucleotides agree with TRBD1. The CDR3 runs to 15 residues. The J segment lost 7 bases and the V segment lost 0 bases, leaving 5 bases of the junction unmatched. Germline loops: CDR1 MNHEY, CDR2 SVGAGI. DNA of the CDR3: TGTGCCAGCAGTTACTCAATCACAGGGGGACAGCCCCAGCATTTT. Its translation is CASSYSITGGQPQHF.

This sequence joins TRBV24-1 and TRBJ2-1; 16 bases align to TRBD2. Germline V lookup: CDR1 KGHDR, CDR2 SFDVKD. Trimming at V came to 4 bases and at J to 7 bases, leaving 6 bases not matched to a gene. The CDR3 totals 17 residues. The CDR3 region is CATSDSGTSGRDNEQFF. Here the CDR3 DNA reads TGTGCCACCAGTGACTCCGGGACTAGCGGGAGGGATAATGAGCAGTTCTTC.

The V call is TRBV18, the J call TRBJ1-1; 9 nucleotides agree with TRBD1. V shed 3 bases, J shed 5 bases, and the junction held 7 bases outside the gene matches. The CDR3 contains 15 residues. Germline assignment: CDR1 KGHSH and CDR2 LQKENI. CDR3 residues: CASSPPDRGGTEAFF. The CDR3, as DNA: TGTGCCAGCTCACCCCCGGACAGGGGAGGAACTGAAGCTTTCTTT.

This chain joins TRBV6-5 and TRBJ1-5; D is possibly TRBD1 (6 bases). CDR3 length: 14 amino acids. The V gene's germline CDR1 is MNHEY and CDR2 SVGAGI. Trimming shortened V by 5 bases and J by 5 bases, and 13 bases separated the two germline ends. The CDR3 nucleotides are TGTGCCAGCAGTCGCGATACAGGGTATCAGCCCCAGCATTTT. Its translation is CASSRDTGYQPQHF.

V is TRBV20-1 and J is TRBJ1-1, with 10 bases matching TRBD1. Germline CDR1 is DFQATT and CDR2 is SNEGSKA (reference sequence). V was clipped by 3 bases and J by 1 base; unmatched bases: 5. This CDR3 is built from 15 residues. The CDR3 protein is CSASPGTGANTEAFF. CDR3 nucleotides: TGCAGTGCTAGTCCAGGGACAGGGGCGAACACTGAAGCTTTCTTT.

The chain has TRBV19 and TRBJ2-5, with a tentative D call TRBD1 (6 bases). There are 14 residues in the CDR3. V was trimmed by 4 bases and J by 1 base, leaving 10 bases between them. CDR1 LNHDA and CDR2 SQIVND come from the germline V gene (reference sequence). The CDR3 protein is CASSTTGFQETQYF. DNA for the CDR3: TGTGCCAGTAGTACCACAGGGTTCCAAGAGACCCAGTACTTC.

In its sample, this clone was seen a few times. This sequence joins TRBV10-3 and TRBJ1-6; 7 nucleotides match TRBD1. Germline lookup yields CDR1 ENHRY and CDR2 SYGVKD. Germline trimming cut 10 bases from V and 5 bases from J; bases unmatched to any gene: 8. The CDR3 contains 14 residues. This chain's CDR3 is CATLDRTDNSPLHF. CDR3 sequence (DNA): TGTGCCACCCTGGACAGGACGGATAATTCACCCCTCCACTTT.

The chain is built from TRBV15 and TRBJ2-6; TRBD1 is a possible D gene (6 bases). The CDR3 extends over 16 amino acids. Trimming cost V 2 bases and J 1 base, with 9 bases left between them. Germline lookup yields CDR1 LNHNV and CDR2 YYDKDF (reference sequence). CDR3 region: CATSRNRVSGANVLTF. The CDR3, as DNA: TGTGCCACCAGCAGAAACAGGGTGTCTGGGGCCAACGTCCTGACTTTC.

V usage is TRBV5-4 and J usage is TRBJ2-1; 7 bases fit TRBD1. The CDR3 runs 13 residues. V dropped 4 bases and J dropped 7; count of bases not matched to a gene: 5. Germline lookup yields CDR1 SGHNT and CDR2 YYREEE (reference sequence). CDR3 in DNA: TGTGCCAGCAGCCCCGGGACAGTTAATGAGCAGTTCTTC. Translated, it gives CASSPGTVNEQFF.

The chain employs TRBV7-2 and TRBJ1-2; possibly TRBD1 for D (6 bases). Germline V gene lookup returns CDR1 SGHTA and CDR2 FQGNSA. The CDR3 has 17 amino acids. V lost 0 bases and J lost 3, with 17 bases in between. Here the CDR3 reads CASSLAITRTGHYGYTF. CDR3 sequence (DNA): TGTGCCAGCAGCTTAGCCATTACGCGTACAGGGCACTATGGCTACACCTTC.

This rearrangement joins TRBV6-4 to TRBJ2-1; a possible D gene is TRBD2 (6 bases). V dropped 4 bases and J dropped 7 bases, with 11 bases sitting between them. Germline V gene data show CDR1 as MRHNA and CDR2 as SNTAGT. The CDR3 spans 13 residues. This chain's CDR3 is CASSVIGGNEQFF. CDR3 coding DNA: TGTGCCAGCAGTGTAATTGGGGGGAATGAGCAGTTCTTC.

CDR3 nucleotides: TGTGCCTGGAGTGAGCAGGGGAATTCACCCCTCCACTTT. Protein: CAWSEQGNSPLHF. V and J are TRBV30 and TRBJ1-6, with TRBD1 as a possible D gene (6 bases). From germline, CDR1 is GTSNPN and CDR2 SVGIG (reference sequence). This CDR3 has 13 amino acids. Trimming removed 1 base from V and 7 bases from J, with 8 bases in between.

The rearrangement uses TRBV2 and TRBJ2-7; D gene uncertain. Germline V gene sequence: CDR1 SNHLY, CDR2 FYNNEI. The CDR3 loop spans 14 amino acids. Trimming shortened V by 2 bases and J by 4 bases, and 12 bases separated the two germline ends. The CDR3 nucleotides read TGTGCCAGCAGTGAAAGCACGCCGCATTACGAGCAGTACTTC. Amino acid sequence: CASSESTPHYEQYF.

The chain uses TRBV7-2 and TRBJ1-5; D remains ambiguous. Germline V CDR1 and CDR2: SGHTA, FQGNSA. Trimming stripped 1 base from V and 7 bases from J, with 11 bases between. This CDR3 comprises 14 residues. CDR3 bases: TGTGCCAGCAGCTTAGGCCCGGGTTACCAGCCCCAGCATTTT. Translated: CASSLGPGYQPQHF.

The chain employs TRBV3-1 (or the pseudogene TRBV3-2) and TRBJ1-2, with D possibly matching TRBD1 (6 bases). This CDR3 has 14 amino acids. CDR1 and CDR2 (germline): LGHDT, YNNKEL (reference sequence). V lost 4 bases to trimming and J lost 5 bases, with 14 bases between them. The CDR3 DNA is TGTGCCAGCAGCCCTATGGGGGGGGCGTATGGCTACACCTTC. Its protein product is CASSPMGGAYGYTF.

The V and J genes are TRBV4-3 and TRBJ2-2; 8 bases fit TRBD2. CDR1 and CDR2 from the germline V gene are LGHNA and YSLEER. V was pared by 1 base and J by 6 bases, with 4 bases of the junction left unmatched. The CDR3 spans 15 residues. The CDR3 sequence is CASSQVGGGSGELFF. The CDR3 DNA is TGCGCCAGCAGCCAAGTTGGCGGGGGGTCCGGGGAGCTGTTTTTT.

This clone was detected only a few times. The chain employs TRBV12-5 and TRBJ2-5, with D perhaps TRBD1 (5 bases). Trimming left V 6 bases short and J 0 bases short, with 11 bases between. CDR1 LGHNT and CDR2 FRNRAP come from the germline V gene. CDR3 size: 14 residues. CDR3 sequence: CASGPDSYQETQYF. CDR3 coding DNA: TGTGCTAGTGGCCCTGACAGTTACCAAGAGACCCAGTACTTC.

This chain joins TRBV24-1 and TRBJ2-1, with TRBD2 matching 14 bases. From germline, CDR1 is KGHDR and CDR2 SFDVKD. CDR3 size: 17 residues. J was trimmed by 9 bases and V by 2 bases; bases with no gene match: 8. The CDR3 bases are TGTGCCACCAGTGATTGGACCGGGACTAGCGGGAGTGGTGAGCAGTTCTTC. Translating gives CATSDWTGTSGSGEQFF.

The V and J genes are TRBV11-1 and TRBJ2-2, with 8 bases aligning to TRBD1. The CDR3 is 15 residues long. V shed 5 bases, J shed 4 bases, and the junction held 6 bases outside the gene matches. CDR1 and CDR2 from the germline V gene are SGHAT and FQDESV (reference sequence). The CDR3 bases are TGTGCCAGCAGCCCGCGGACAGGGCTCACCGGGGAGCTGTTTTTT. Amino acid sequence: CASSPRTGLTGELFF.

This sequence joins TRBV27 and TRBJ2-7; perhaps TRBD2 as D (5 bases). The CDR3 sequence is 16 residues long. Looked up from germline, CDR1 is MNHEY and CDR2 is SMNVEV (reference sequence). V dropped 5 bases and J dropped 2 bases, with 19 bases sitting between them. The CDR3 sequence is CASSAAGAANPYEQYF. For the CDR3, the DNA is TGTGCCAGCAGTGCCGCAGGAGCGGCAAACCCCTACGAGCAGTACTTC.

As DNA, the CDR3 is TGTGCCAGCAGCTTAAGACAGGCTAATCAGCCCCAGCATTTT. It encodes CASSLRQANQPQHF. The chain joins TRBV5-5 to TRBJ1-5; possible D gene TRBD1, 6 bases. CDR3 length: 14 amino acids. Germline CDR1 SGHKS, CDR2 YYEKEE (reference sequence). V was clipped by 2 bases and J by 4 bases, with 10 bases between them.

CDR3 sequence (DNA): TGTGCCATCAGGCAGGGGGCGAATAGCAATCAGCCCCAGCATTTT. Translating gives CAIRQGANSNQPQHF. The V call is TRBV10-3, the J call TRBJ1-5; 8 positions match TRBD1. V gave up 6 bases and J gave up 0 bases; unmatched junction bases: 4. Germline-derived CDR1 and CDR2 are ENHRY and SYGVKD. The CDR3 covers 15 residues.

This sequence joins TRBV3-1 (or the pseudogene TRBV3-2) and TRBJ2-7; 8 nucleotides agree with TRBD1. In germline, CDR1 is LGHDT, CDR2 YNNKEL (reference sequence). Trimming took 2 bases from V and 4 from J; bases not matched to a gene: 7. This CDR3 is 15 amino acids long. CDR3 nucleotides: TGTGCCAGCAGCCAATTTCGGACAGGGCCGTACGAGCAGTACTTC. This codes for CASSQFRTGPYEQYF.

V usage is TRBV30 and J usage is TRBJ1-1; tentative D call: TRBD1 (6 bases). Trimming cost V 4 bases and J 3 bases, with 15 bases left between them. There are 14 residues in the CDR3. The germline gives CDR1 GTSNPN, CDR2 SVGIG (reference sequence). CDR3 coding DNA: TGTGCCTGGATACAAAGGGGGTGGGACACTGAAGCTTTCTTT. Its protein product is CAWIQRGWDTEAFF.

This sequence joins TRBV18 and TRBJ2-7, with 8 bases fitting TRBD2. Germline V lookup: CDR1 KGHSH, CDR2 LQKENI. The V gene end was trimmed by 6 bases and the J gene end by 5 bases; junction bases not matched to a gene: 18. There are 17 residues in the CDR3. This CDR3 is CASSNSPSGGVSDEQYF. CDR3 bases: TGTGCCAGCTCCAACAGCCCCAGCGGGGGTGTATCAGACGAGCAGTACTTC.